This T cell receptor beta chain was observed in a study of brain T cells in children with intractable seizures. The CDR3 extends over 13 amino acids. Looked up from germline, CDR1 is KGHSH and CDR2 is LQKENI. Deletions cut 6 bases from V and 2 bases from J, with 11 bases between. Libraries were prepared by immunoSEQ multiplex PCR; TCRdb keeps only in-frame clonotypes and omits some of them. Among about 340,000 clones listed, over 90% were seen once. Time point here: blood from clinic visit 5 months post-surgery; TSC patient then seizure free. The sequence derives from a boy in the first two years of life with tuberous sclerosis and intractable seizures. Sequenced here: peripheral blood, sampled 4 to 5 months after surgery. The chain joins TRBV18 to TRBJ2-7, with a weak D call TRBD2 (5 bases). The CDR3 nucleotides are TGTGCCAGCTCGCCATCACTAGCCTACGAGCAGTACTTC. This encodes CASSPSLAYEQYF.